This T cell receptor (beta chain) was identified during a study of cytomegalovirus exposure and HLA in healthy donors. Study-wide results and limits: As immune exposure information, only CMV serostatus was available. Indistinguishable V segments such as TRBV6-2 and TRBV6-3 were excluded. Segments of the TCR beta V type were, in most cases, productive about 90% or about 30% of the time in an earlier analysis.

Note on this clone: Its specificity is unknown.

PCR was performed using 60 Vbeta and 13 Jbeta primers. Using immunoSEQ multiplex PCR, the repertoire was profiled, and TCRdb retains in-frame clones only, with some absent. This sample has roughly 140,000 clones, with around 10% found just once. CDR3 size: 18 residues. Germline V gene sequence: CDR1 SGHRS, CDR2 YFSETQ. J was trimmed by 0 bases and V by 4 bases; bases with no gene match: 10. Sequenced input: PBMCs. The chain links TRBV5-1 to TRBJ2-5; 12 positions match TRBD1. This TCR was recovered from a male donor in good health and CMV-seronegative. The CDR3 region has the DNA TGCGCCAGCAGCATCGGGACAGGGGGCTCCTTTTACCAAGAGACCCAGTACTTC. Translation: CASSIGTGGSFYQETQYF.